The 12 T cell receptor beta chains listed next were all sequenced from one sample in a study of blood T cells in healthy people across ages. Through a sample-barcoded 5' primer and a J-beta primer mix, a second PCR was run for roughly 6 to 12 cycles. One entry per CDR3 protein results from TCRdb running MiXCR on the 5' RACE reads. The data show roughly 2 million distinct CDR3 sequences, 49% seen once. The source material was blood. The source is a woman aged 35 to 49 in good health.

The rearrangement links TRBV6-6 to TRBJ2-5, with D perhaps matching TRBD1 (6 bases). V was cut by 7 bases and J by 2 bases, with 14 bases left in between. CDR1 and CDR2 from the germline V gene are MNHNY and SVGAGI (reference sequence). There are 14 residues in the CDR3. The CDR3 DNA reads TGTGCCAGCACGTACCGGACAGCTCAAGAGACCCAGTACTTC. This codes for CASTYRTAQETQYF.

This clonotype was observed a few times. The chain links TRBV10-3 to TRBJ1-2; possibly TRBD1 for D (5 bases). The V and J ends lost 6 bases and 0 bases respectively, with 11 bases between them. The CDR3 runs 14 residues. Germline lookup yields CDR1 ENHRY and CDR2 SYGVKD. CDR3 DNA: TGTGCCATCAGGTCAGGGCACGCTAACTATGGCTACACCTTC. It codes for CAIRSGHANYGYTF.

This clonotype was detected only once. The chain combines TRBV5-1 with TRBJ2-7; 13 bases fit TRBD2. Unmatched junction bases numbered 10, after V lost 4 bases and J lost 0 bases. The V gene's germline CDR1 is SGHRS and CDR2 YFSETQ. The CDR3 runs to 18 residues. The CDR3 here is CASSPGLAGAQLSYEQYF. CDR3 nucleotide sequence: TGCGCCAGCAGCCCAGGACTAGCGGGGGCTCAGCTCTCCTACGAGCAGTACTTC.

The rearrangement links TRBV24-1 to TRBJ2-7; TRBD1 matches at 11 bases. Germline values: CDR1 KGHDR, CDR2 SFDVKD. CDR3 length: 16 amino acids. V lost 7 bases, J lost 4 bases, and 11 bases stayed unmatched. CDR3 bases: TGTGCCACCAGCTCCAGCCCCGGACAGGGGGCTTACGAGCAGTACTTC. It encodes CATSSSPGQGAYEQYF.

CDR3 nucleotide sequence: TGTGCCAGCAGTCCAGGGGGGGCAGTCAAGACCCAGTACTTC. Translation gives CASSPGGAVKTQYF. The chain couples TRBV2 to TRBJ2-7; D is tentatively TRBD1 or TRBD2 (7 bases each). The DNA matches TRBJ2-5 better at its end, which makes the J call doubtful. The CDR3 consists of 14 residues. Per germline, CDR1 SNHLY and CDR2 FYNNEI.

This clonotype was seen ten or more times. The rearrangement uses TRBV5-1 and TRBJ2-5; D perhaps matches TRBD2 (5 bases). The CDR3 consists of 14 residues. V was trimmed by 5 bases and J by 0 bases, leaving 11 bases between them. The germline V gene has CDR1 SGHRS and CDR2 YFSETQ. CDR3 nucleotide sequence: TGCGCCAGCAGTTCGCCGGGGAACCAAGAGACCCAGTACTTC. Residues: CASSSPGNQETQYF.

This clonotype was found a few times. The rearrangement uses TRBV20-1 and TRBJ2-5; 9 bases fit TRBD1. The CDR3 runs to 15 residues. Germline CDR1 reads DFQATT; CDR2 reads SNEGSKA (reference sequence). V shed 3 bases and J 5 bases; nucleotides not matched to a gene: 10. The CDR3 nucleotides are TGCAGTGCTAGTCCTCCCGGGACAGGGAGGGAGACCCAGTACTTC. Its translation is CSASPPGTGRETQYF.

The CDR3 is CASSSSGRPNTQYF. CDR3 DNA sequence: TGTGCCAGCAGCTCCTCGGGACGGCCCAATACGCAGTATTTT. The chain carries TRBV7-2 and TRBJ2-3; D may match TRBD1 or TRBD2 (5 bases each). The V gene's germline CDR1 is SGHTA and CDR2 FQGNSA. The CDR3 covers 14 residues. Trimming took off 4 bases at V and 7 bases at J, with 15 bases between the two ends.

This clonotype was found a few times. V is TRBV4-2 and J is TRBJ2-1; 9 nucleotides line up with TRBD2. V shed 3 bases and J 3 bases; nucleotides not matched to a gene: 3. The germline V gene has CDR1 LGHNA and CDR2 YNFKEQ. There are 15 residues in the CDR3. This chain's CDR3 is CASSQGTSYYNEQFF. The CDR3, as DNA: TGTGCCAGCAGCCAGGGGACTAGCTACTACAATGAGCAGTTCTTC.

DNA of the CDR3: TGCAGTGCTCCCAACCGGGACAGGGGGCTGTACGAGCAGTACTTC. Its protein product is CSAPNRDRGLYEQYF. The gene calls are TRBV20-1 and TRBJ2-7; 12 bases align to TRBD1. This CDR3 spans 15 amino acids. V was pared by 5 bases and J by 4 bases, with 9 bases of the junction left unmatched. In germline, CDR1 is DFQATT, CDR2 SNEGSKA (reference sequence).

CDR3 amino acids: CASSYQVRANNEQFF. The CDR3, as DNA: TGTGCCAGCAGTTACCAGGTCCGAGCAAACAATGAGCAGTTCTTC. V gene TRBV7-2 combines with J gene TRBJ2-1, with D uncertain. V was clipped by 6 bases and J by 5 bases, with 17 bases between them. CDR1 is SGHTA, CDR2 FQGNSA, per germline. The CDR3 sequence is 15 residues long.

This chain joins TRBV5-1 and TRBJ1-2, with a weak D call TRBD1 (5 bases). Germline V gene data show CDR1 as SGHRS and CDR2 as YFSETQ. CDR3 length equals 13 residues. V shed 5 bases and J shed 5 bases, with 13 bases lying between them. CDR3 nucleotides: TGCGCCAGCAGTTGGGACCCAGGGTATGGCTACACCTTC. This codes for CASSWDPGYGYTF.